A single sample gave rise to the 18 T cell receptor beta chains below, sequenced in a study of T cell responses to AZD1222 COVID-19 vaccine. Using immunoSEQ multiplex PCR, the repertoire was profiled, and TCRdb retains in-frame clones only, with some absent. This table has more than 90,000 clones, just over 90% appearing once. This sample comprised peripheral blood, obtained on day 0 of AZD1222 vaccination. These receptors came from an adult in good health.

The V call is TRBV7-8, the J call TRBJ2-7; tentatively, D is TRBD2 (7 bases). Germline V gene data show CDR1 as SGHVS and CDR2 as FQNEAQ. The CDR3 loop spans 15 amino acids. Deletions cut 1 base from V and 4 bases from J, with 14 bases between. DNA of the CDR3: TGTGCCAGCAGCTTAGATGGGGGGGCACCTTACGAGCAGTACTTC. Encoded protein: CASSLDGGAPYEQYF.

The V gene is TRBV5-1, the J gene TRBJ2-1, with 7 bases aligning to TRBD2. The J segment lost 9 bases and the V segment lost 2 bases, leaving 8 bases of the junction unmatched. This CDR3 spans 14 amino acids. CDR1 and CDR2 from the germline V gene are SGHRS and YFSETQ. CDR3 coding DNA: TGCGCCAGCAGCTTCGGGACTATAGTGCCTGAGCAGTTCTTC. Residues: CASSFGTIVPEQFF.

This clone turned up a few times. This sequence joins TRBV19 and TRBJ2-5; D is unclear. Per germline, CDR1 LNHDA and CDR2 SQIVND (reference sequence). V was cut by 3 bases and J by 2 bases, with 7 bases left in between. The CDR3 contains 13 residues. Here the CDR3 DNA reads TGTGCCAGTAGTATCTACGGACAAGAGACCCAGTACTTC. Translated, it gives CASSIYGQETQYF.

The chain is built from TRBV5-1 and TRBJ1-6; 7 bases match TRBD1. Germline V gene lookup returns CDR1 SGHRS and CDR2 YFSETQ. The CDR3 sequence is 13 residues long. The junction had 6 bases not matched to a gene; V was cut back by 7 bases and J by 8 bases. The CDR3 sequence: CASRYRGDSPLHF. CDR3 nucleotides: TGCGCCAGCCGCTACAGGGGTGATTCACCCCTCCACTTT.

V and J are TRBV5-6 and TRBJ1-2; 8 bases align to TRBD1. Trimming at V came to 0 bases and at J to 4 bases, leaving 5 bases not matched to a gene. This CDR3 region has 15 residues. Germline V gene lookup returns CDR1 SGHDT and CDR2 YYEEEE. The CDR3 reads CASSLGQGAGYGYTF. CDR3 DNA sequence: TGTGCCAGCAGCTTGGGGCAGGGGGCTGGCTATGGCTACACCTTC.

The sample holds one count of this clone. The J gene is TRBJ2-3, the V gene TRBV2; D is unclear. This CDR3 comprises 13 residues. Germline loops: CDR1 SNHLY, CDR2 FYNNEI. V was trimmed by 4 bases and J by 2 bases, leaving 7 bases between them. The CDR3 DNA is TGTGCCAGCAGTGCCCTGTACACAGATACGCAGTATTTT. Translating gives CASSALYTDTQYF.

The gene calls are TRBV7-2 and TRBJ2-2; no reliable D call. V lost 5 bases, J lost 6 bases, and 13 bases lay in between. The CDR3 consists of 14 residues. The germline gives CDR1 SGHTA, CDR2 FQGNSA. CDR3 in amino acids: CASSESVHSGELFF. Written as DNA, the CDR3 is TGTGCCAGCAGCGAATCCGTACACTCCGGGGAGCTGTTTTTT.

The DNA for the CDR3 is TGTGCCAGCAGGCGAGAATTCCGGGACCCGCCACTGTATGGCTACACCTTC. Protein: CASRREFRDPPLYGYTF. The chain recombines TRBV6-6 with TRBJ1-2; a possible D gene is TRBD1 (5 bases). Trimming left V 6 bases short and J 5 bases short, with 25 bases between. Germline V lookup: CDR1 MNHNY, CDR2 SVGAGI (reference sequence). The CDR3 loop spans 17 amino acids.

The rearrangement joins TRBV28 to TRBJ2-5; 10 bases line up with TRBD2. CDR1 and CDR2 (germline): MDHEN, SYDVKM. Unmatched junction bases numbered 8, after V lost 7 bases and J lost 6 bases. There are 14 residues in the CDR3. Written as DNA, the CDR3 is TGTGCCAGCAATATAGCGGGGGGTCGAAAGACCCAGTACTTC. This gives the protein CASNIAGGRKTQYF.

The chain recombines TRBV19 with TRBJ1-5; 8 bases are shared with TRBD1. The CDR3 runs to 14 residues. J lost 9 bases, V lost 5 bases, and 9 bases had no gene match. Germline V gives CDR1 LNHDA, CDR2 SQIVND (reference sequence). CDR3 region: CASSPRQGNGPQHF. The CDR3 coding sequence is TGTGCCAGTAGTCCCAGACAGGGGAACGGGCCCCAGCATTTT.

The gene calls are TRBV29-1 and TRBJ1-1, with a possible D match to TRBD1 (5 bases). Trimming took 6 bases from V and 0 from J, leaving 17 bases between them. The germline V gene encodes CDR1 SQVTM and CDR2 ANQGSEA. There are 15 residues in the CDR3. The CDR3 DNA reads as TGCAGCGTGGGGCCAGGATGGGGTATGAACACTGAAGCTTTCTTT. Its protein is CSVGPGWGMNTEAFF.

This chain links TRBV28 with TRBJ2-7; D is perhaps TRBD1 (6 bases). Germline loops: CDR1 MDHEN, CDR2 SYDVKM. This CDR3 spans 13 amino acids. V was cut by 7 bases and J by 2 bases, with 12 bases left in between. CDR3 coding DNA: TGTGCCAGCAAAAGGACAGACACCTACGAGCAGTACTTC. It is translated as CASKRTDTYEQYF.

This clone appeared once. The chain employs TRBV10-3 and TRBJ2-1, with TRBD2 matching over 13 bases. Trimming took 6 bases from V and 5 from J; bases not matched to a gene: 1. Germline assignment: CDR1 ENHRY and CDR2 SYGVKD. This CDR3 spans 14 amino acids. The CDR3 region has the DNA TGTGCCATCAGAGGACTAGCGGGGGACAATGAGCAGTTCTTC. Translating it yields CAIRGLAGDNEQFF.

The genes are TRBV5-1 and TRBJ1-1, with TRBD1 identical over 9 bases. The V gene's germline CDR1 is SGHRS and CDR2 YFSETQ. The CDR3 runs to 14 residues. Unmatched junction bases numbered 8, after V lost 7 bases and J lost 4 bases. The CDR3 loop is CASRGQGSSTEAFF. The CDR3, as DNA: TGCGCCAGCCGAGGACAGGGGTCGTCCACTGAAGCTTTCTTT.

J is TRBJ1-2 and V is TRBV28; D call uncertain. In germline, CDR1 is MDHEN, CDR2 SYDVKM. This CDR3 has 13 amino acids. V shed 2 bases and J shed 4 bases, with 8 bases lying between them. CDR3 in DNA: TGTGCCAGCAGTTTAGGGGAATCCTATGGCTACACCTTC. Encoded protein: CASSLGESYGYTF.

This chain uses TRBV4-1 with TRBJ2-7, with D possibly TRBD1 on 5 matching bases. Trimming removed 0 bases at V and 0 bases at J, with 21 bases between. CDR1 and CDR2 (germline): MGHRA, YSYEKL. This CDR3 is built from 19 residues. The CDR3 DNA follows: TGCGCCAGCAGCCAAGATTCCCCCACAGACAGAGCCATCTCCTACGAGCAGTACTTC. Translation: CASSQDSPTDRAISYEQYF.

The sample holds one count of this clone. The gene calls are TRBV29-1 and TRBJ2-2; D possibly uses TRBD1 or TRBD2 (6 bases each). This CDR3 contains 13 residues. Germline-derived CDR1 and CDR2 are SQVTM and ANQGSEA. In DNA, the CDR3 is TGCGTTCGGGTGGGGGGCGAGATCGGGGAGCTGTTTTTT. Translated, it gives CVRVGGEIGELFF.

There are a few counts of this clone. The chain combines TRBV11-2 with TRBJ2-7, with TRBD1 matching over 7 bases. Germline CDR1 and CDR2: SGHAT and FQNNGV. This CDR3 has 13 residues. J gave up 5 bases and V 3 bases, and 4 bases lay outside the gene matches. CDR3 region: CASSFTGDHEQYF. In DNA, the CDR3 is TGTGCCAGCAGCTTCACAGGGGACCACGAGCAGTACTTC.